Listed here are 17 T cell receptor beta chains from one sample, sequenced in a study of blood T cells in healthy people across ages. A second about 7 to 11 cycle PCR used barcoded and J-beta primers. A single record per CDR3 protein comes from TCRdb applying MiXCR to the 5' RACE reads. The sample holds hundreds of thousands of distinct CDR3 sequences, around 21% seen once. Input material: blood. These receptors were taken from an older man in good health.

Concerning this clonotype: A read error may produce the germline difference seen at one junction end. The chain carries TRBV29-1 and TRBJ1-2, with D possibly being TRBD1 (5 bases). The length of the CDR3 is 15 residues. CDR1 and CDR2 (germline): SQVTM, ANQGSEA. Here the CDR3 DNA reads TGCAGCGTAGAAGAGTACGGGGCGGGTGACTATGGCTACACCTTC. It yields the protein CSVEEYGAGDYGYTF.

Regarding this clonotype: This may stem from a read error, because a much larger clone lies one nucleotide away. In nucleotides, the CDR3 is TGTGCCAGCAGTAGCAGGGGTCTTGGGGCCGACGTCCTGACTTTC. Protein product: CASSSRGLGADVLTF. The chain links TRBV28 to TRBJ2-6; TRBD1 is a possible D gene (6 bases). The CDR3 totals 15 residues. The germline CDR1 and CDR2 sequences are MDHEN and SYDVKM.

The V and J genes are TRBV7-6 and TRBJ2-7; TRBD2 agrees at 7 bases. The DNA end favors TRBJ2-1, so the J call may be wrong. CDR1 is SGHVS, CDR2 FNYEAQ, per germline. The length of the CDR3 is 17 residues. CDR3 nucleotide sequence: TGTGCCAGCAGCCAGCGCTCTCTAGCGGCTCAATACAATGAGCAGTTCTTC. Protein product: CASSQRSLAAQYNEQFF.

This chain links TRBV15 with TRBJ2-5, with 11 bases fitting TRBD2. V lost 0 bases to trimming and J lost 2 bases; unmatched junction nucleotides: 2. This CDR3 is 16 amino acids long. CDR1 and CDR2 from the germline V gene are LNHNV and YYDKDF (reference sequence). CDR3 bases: TGTGCCACCAGCAGAGATAGGACTAGCGGGCAAGAGACCCAGTACTTC. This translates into CATSRDRTSGQETQYF. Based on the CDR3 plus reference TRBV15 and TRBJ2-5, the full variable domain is DAMVIQNPRYQVTQFGKPVTLSCSQTLNHNVMYWYQQKSSQAPKLLFHYYDKDFNNEADTPDNFQSRRPNTSFCFLDIRSPGLGDTAMYLCATSRDRTSGQETQYFGPGTRLLVL.

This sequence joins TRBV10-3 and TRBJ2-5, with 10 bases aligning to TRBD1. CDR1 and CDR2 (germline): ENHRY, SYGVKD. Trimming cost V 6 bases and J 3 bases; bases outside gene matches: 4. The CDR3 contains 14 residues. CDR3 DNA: TGTGCCATCAGACCCGGGACAGGGGAAGAGACCCAGTACTTC. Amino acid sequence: CAIRPGTGEETQYF.

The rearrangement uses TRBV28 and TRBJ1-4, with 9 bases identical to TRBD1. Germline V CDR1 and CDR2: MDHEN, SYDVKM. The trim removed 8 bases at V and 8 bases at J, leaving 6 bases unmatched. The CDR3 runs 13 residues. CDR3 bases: TGTGCCAGCCTAACCGGGACAGGGGAAAAACTGTTTTTT. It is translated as CASLTGTGEKLFF.

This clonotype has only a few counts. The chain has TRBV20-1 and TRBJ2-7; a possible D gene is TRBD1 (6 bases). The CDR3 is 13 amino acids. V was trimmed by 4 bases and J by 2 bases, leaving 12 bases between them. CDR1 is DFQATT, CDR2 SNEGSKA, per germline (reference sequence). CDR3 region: CSATRDNPYEQYF. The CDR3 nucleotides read TGCAGTGCTACCCGGGACAACCCCTACGAGCAGTACTTC.

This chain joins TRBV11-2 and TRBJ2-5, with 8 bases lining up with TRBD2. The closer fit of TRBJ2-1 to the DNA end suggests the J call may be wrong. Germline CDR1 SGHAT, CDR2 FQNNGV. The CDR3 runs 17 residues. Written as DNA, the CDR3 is TGTGCCAGCAGCTTAGCTGGGAGAGCGGGAGCCTACAATGAGCAGTTCTTC. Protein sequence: CASSLAGRAGAYNEQFF.

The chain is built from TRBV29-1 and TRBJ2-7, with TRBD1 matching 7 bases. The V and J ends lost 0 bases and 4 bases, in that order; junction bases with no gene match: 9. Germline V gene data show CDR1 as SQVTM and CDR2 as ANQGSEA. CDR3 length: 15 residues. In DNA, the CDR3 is TGCAGCGTTGAAGAGGCGAGGGGGCGCATTTACGAGCAGTACTTC. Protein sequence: CSVEEARGRIYEQYF.

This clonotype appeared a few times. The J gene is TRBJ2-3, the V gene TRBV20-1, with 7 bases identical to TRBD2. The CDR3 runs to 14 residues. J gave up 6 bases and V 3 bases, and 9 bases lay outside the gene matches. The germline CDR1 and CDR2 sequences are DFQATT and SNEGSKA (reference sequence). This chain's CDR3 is CSASFGGRGDTQYF. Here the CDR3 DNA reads TGCAGTGCTAGTTTTGGCGGGAGAGGGGATACGCAGTATTTT.

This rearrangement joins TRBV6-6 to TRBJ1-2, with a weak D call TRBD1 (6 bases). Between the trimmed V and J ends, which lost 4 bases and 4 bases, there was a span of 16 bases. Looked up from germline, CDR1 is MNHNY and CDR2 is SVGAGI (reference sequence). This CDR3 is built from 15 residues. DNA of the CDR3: TGTGCCAGCAGTTTACAAGGGCCGGGGGCCTATGGCTACACCTTC. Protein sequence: CASSLQGPGAYGYTF.

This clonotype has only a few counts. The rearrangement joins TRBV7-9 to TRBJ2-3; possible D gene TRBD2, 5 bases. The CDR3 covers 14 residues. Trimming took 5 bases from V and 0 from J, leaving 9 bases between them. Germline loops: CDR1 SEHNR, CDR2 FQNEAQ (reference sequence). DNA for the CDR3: TGTGCCAGCAGCCTCGACTATAGCACAGATACGCAGTATTTT. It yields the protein CASSLDYSTDTQYF.

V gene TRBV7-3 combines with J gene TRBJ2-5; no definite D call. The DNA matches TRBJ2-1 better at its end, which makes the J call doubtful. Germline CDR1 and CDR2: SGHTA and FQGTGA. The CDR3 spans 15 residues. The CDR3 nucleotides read TGTGCCAGCAGCTTAGGCGCGGAAATGTACAATGAGCAGTTCTTC. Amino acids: CASSLGAEMYNEQFF.

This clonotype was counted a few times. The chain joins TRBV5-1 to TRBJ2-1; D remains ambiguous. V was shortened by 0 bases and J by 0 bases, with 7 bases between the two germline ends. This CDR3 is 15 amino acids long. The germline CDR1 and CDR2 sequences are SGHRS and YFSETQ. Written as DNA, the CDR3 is TGCGCCAGCAGCTTGGAGCTCGACTCCTACAATGAGCAGTTCTTC. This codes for CASSLELDSYNEQFF.

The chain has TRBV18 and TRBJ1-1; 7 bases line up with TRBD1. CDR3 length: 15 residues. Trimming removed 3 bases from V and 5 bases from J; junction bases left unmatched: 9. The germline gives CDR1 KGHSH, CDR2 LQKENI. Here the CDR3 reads CASSPSDRVRTEAFF. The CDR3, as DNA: TGTGCCAGCTCACCCTCCGACAGGGTGAGGACTGAAGCTTTCTTT.

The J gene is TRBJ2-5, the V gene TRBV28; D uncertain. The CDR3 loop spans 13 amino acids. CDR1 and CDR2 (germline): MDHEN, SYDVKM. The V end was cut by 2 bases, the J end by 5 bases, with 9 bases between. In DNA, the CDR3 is TGTGCCAGCAGTTTACCGGTTTGGGAGACCCAGTACTTC. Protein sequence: CASSLPVWETQYF.

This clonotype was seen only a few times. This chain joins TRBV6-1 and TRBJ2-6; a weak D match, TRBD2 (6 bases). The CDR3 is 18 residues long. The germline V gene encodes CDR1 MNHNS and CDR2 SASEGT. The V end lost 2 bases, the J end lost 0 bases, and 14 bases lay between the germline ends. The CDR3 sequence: CASSEPTAGSSGANVLTF. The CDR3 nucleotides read TGTGCCAGCAGTGAACCTACCGCGGGGTCCTCTGGGGCCAACGTCCTGACTTTC.